This T cell receptor beta chain was identified during a study of blood T cell repertoires in COVID-19. At the level of the study: Acute and convalescent COVID-19 specimens originated in the United States, Italy and Spain. PBMCs, B-cell-depleted T cells, or T cells provided the cDNA or gDNA that made up the material.

Source study methods: Scientists estimated how many nucleated cells there were by amplifying reference gene primers. Assay used: immunoSEQ multiplex PCR; TCRdb lists only in-frame clones, some missing. V, J and clone size derive from that table, while D and trimming were established from the DNA sequence. Among about 250,000 clones, approximately 89% were seen once, and the ten largest hold around 1.5%. Germline values: CDR1 KGHSH, CDR2 LQKENI. Trimming took 1 base from V and 3 from J; bases not matched to a gene: 14. The CDR3 covers 19 residues. This clonotype was obtained from a woman aged 60-70 years who had recovered from COVID-19. Sequenced input: peripheral blood. The chain couples TRBV18 to TRBJ2-4; 8 bases match TRBD2. The CDR3 loop reads CASSPLGGGTRGVKNIQYF. In DNA form, the CDR3 reads TGTGCCAGCTCACCACTCGGCGGGGGGACGAGGGGCGTCAAAAACATTCAGTACTTC.